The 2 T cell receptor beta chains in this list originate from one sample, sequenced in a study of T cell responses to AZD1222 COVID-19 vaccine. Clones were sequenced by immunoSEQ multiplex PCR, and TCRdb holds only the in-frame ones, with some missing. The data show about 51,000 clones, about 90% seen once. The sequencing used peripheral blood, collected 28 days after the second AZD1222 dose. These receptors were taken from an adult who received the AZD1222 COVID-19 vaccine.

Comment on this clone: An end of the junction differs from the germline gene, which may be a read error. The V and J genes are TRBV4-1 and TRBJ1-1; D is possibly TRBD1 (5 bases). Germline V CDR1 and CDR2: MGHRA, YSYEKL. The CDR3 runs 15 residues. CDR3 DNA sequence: TGCGCCAGCAGCCAATTCGACAGCAGGAACACTGAATCTTTCTTT. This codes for CASSQFDSRNTESFF.

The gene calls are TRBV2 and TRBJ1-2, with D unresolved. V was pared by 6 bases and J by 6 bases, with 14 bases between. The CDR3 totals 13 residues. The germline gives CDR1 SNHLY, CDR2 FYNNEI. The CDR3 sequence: CASRLSGSDGYTF. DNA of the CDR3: TGTGCCAGCAGACTGTCCGGGTCAGATGGCTACACCTTC.